The sequence of this TCR beta chain was determined in a study of blood T cells in healthy people across ages. For the second PCR, which ran for roughly 7 to 11 cycles, a sample-barcoded 5' primer and a J-beta primer mix were used. A tag from a template-switch adaptor with 12 random nucleotides marked each cDNA molecule. TCRdb redid the calling of the 5' RACE reads with MiXCR, one entry per CDR3 protein. The sample contains about 760,000 distinct CDR3 sequences, roughly 25% of which appear only once. Donors were systemically healthy Caucasian individuals from Russia aged about 6 to 90 years. This clonotype appeared a few times. V was cut by 5 bases and J by 0 bases, with 17 bases left in between. This CDR3 has 18 amino acids. The same sample was also used in a study of T cells of mothers and their children.

Sequencing was performed on blood. The gene calls are TRBV12-3 or TRBV12-4 and TRBJ2-6; maybe TRBD2 (5 bases). The clonotype comes from a boy younger than 18 in good health. The CDR3 coding sequence is TGTGCCAGCAGTACGGACCCCGGACTCAGCTCTGGGGCCAACGTCCTGACTTTC. It specifies CASSTDPGLSSGANVLTF.